The 28 T cell receptor beta chains below all came from one sample that was sequenced in a study of blood T cells in healthy people across ages. Primed by a sample-barcoded 5' primer and a J-beta primer mix, a second PCR proceeded for roughly 7 to 12 cycles. TCRdb reprocessed the 5' RACE reads with MiXCR, giving one entry per CDR3 protein. The sample holds some 800,000 distinct CDR3 sequences, approximately 44% seen once. Sequencing was done on a sample of blood. The receptor source for this set is a man aged 55 to 70 in good health.

The gene calls are TRBV27 and TRBJ1-2; D call uncertain. The CDR3 consists of 17 residues. Trimming took off 0 bases at V and 2 bases at J, with 16 bases between the two ends. In germline, CDR1 is MNHEY, CDR2 SMNVEV (reference sequence). CDR3 protein: CASSLSLYRAENYGYTF. In DNA form, the CDR3 reads TGTGCCAGCAGTTTATCACTGTATAGGGCGGAAAACTATGGCTACACCTTC.

The CDR3 is CASSLAGLGPWDEQFF. The CDR3 DNA follows: TGTGCCAGCAGCTTGGCCGGACTCGGGCCCTGGGATGAGCAGTTCTTC. V and J are TRBV5-6 and TRBJ2-1, with D perhaps TRBD2 (5 bases). With 0 bases removed from V and 8 bases from J, the gap between germline ends came to 18 bases. The CDR3 is 16 amino acids. Germline assignment: CDR1 SGHDT and CDR2 YYEEEE.

The chain links TRBV14 to TRBJ1-4; D perhaps matches TRBD1 (6 bases). V was cut by 1 base and J by 8 bases, with 11 bases left in between. CDR1 is SGHDN, CDR2 FVKESK, per germline. This CDR3 contains 14 residues. CDR3 DNA: TGTGCCAGCAGCCAAGCCGGGGGCAGCGAAAAACTGTTTTTT. This translates into CASSQAGGSEKLFF.

This clonotype was seen only a few times. The chain is built from TRBV20-1 and TRBJ2-7, with D maybe TRBD2 (5 bases). The CDR3 is 12 amino acids. Germline CDR1 and CDR2: DFQATT and SNEGSKA (reference sequence). The V end was cut by 3 bases, the J end by 6 bases, with 12 bases between. CDR3 DNA: TGCAGTGCTAGGGTTTCTGGAGGCGAGCAGTACTTC. Amino acids: CSARVSGGEQYF.

The chain employs TRBV7-2 and TRBJ2-5; 7 positions match TRBD1. Trimming at V came to 0 bases and at J to 2 bases, leaving 12 bases not matched to a gene. CDR3 size: 18 residues. Germline lookup yields CDR1 SGHTA and CDR2 FQGNSA. Written as DNA, the CDR3 is TGTGCCAGCAGCTTAGCGGTACGGGGCAGGGGGATACAAGAGACCCAGTACTTC. It yields the protein CASSLAVRGRGIQETQYF.

This chain uses TRBV7-8 with TRBJ2-5; perhaps TRBD1 as D (7 bases). Per the germline V gene, CDR1 is SGHVS and CDR2 is FQNEAQ. CDR3 length: 14 residues. V lost 5 bases, J lost 5 bases, and 15 bases lay in between. The CDR3 DNA is TGTGCCAGCAGCGTAGAAGCAGGGGGGGAGACCCAGTACTTC. Translation gives CASSVEAGGETQYF.

This clonotype came up many times. V is TRBV7-2 and J is TRBJ2-2; TRBD1 is a possible D gene (5 bases). This CDR3 has 15 amino acids. The V gene lost 5 bases and the J gene lost 2 bases, with 12 bases spanning the gap. The germline V gene encodes CDR1 SGHTA and CDR2 FQGNSA. The CDR3 loop reads CASSAGWHNTGELFF. Written as DNA, the CDR3 is TGTGCCAGCAGCGCAGGGTGGCACAACACCGGGGAGCTGTTTTTT.

V usage is TRBV5-1 and J usage is TRBJ2-7; D unclear. Per germline, CDR1 SGHRS and CDR2 YFSETQ. The CDR3 loop spans 14 amino acids. The V and J ends lost 3 bases and 3 bases respectively, with 13 bases between them. The CDR3 loop is CASSSGRVVYEQYF. CDR3 DNA sequence: TGCGCCAGCAGCTCTGGCCGGGTCGTCTACGAGCAGTACTTC.

This clonotype was seen a few times. J is TRBJ2-3 and V is TRBV12-5, with D possibly being TRBD2 (5 bases). V lost 5 bases, J lost 6 bases, and 15 bases lay in between. The CDR3 is 14 amino acids. The V gene's germline CDR1 is LGHNT and CDR2 FRNRAP. For the CDR3, the DNA is TGTGCTAGTGGTAACACCCTATCGGGGGATACGCAGTATTTT. Translated: CASGNTLSGDTQYF.

In its sample, this clonotype was seen once. The V call is TRBV14, the J call TRBJ1-2, with 7 bases identical to TRBD1. The CDR3 loop spans 13 amino acids. Germline V gene sequence: CDR1 SGHDN, CDR2 FVKESK. V gave up 5 bases and J gave up 8 bases; unmatched junction bases: 8. The CDR3 protein is CASSKQGIIGYTF. In nucleotides, the CDR3 is TGTGCCAGCAGCAAACAGGGGATTATCGGCTACACCTTC. The full variable domain, in which reference TRBV14 and TRBJ1-2 provide the parts outside the CDR3, is EAGVTQFPSHSVIEKGQTVTLRCDPISGHDNLYWYRRVMGKEIKFLLHFVKESKQDESGMPNNRFLAERTGGTYSTLKVQPAELEDSGVYFCASSKQGIIGYTFGSGTRLTVV.

The chain links TRBV7-2 to TRBJ1-2; unclear D gene. Germline V gene sequence: CDR1 SGHTA, CDR2 FQGNSA. This CDR3 has 15 residues. Trimming left V 4 bases short and J 11 bases short, with 23 bases between. In DNA form, the CDR3 reads TGTGCCAGCAGCTCCCCAACCTTGAGGGCGGGGTGGTACACCTTC. As protein: CASSSPTLRAGWYTF.

The V call is TRBV30, the J call TRBJ2-7; the D gene is possibly TRBD1 (6 bases). Trimming stripped 0 bases from V and 2 bases from J, with 8 bases between. This CDR3 is 13 amino acids long. Germline loops: CDR1 GTSNPN, CDR2 SVGIG (reference sequence). The CDR3 region has the DNA TGTGCCTGGAGTGTACACAGGGCCTACGAGCAGTACTTC. Translating gives CAWSVHRAYEQYF.

The rearrangement links TRBV20-1 to TRBJ2-5; 16 bases map to TRBD2. CDR3 length: 16 amino acids. Germline loops: CDR1 DFQATT, CDR2 SNEGSKA (reference sequence). After removal of 3 bases from V and 5 bases from J, the junction contained 6 bases not matched to a gene. The chain's CDR3 is CSARGTSGGARETQYF. The CDR3 region has the DNA TGCAGTGCTAGGGGGACTAGCGGGGGGGCGCGTGAGACCCAGTACTTC.

This chain links TRBV5-4 with TRBJ2-1, with D unresolved. The CDR3 has 16 residues. The germline CDR1 and CDR2 sequences are SGHNT and YYREEE (reference sequence). The V gene lost 1 base and the J gene lost 6 bases, with 17 bases spanning the gap. The CDR3 nucleotides read TGTGCCAGCAGCTTGAATGAGGCAGACGCCAGCAATGAGCAGTTCTTC. Encoded protein: CASSLNEADASNEQFF.

The genes are TRBV7-2 and TRBJ2-1; 8 nucleotides align to TRBD2. The CDR3 loop spans 14 amino acids. The trim removed 7 bases at V and 7 bases at J, leaving 9 bases unmatched. Per germline, CDR1 SGHTA and CDR2 FQGNSA. The CDR3 DNA reads as TGTGCCAGCAAAAAGAGCGGGGGATCGAATGAGCAGTTCTTC. It yields the protein CASKKSGGSNEQFF.

This rearrangement joins TRBV20-1 to TRBJ2-7; TRBD1 matches at 7 bases. The length of the CDR3 is 12 residues. V lost 6 bases and J lost 3; bases outside the gene matches: 5. CDR1 is DFQATT and CDR2 is SNEGSKA in the germline V gene (reference sequence). The CDR3 spells CSASGQFYEQYF. CDR3 sequence (DNA): TGCAGTGCGTCGGGACAGTTCTACGAGCAGTACTTC.

This clonotype was observed a few times. The J gene is TRBJ2-5, the V gene TRBV6-2 or TRBV6-3; possibly TRBD1 for D (5 bases). Germline CDR1 is MNHEY and CDR2 is SVGEGT. This CDR3 contains 14 residues. Trimming removed 4 bases at V and 5 bases at J, with 14 bases between. CDR3 coding DNA: TGTGCCAGCAGTTCTCCAGGGTTTCGTGAGACCCAGTACTTC. This gives the protein CASSSPGFRETQYF.

The chain joins TRBV5-5 to TRBJ2-7; D is uncertain. Trimming left V 0 bases short and J 3 bases short, with 13 bases between. The CDR3 has 15 amino acids. CDR1 is SGHKS, CDR2 YYEKEE, per germline (reference sequence). The CDR3 region is CASSLAGTPGYEQYF. CDR3 coding DNA: TGTGCCAGCAGCTTGGCTGGAACTCCAGGCTACGAGCAGTACTTC. Looking up the rest from reference TRBV5-5 and TRBJ2-7 gives the full variable domain: DAGVTQSPTHLIKTRGQQVTLRCSPISGHKSVSWYQQVLGQGPQFIFQYYEKEERGRGNFPDRFSARQFPNYSSELNVNALLLGDSALYLCASSLAGTPGYEQYFGPGTRLTVT.

This clonotype was detected ten times or more. V and J are TRBV29-1 and TRBJ2-7; TRBD1 matches 7 bases. V was clipped by 6 bases and J by 0 bases; unmatched bases: 5. CDR3 length equals 13 residues. From germline, CDR1 is SQVTM and CDR2 ANQGSEA. As DNA, the CDR3 is TGCAGCGTCTTAACAGGGGCCTCCTACGAGCAGTACTTC. Amino acids: CSVLTGASYEQYF.

The chain joins TRBV9 to TRBJ2-3; D unclear. The CDR3 contains 13 residues. Germline V CDR1 and CDR2: SGDLS, YYNGEE. V was trimmed by 7 bases and J by 1 base, leaving 10 bases between them. CDR3 residues: CASGIQGTDTQYF. CDR3 coding DNA: TGTGCCAGCGGGATACAAGGCACAGATACGCAGTATTTT.

The rearrangement links TRBV11-1 to TRBJ2-7; D might be TRBD2 (6 bases). Germline CDR1 SGHAT, CDR2 FQDESV (reference sequence). Trimming took 5 bases from V and 7 from J, leaving 18 bases between them. CDR3 length: 14 amino acids. CDR3 region: CASSVLIAADEQYF. The CDR3 DNA sequence: TGTGCCAGCAGCGTATTAATAGCGGCCGATGAGCAGTACTTC.

This clonotype was counted only a few times. The CDR3 loop reads CASRATFSQETQYF. For the CDR3, the DNA is TGTGCCAGCAGGGCGACGTTTTCCCAAGAGACCCAGTACTTC. The chain links TRBV6-1 to TRBJ2-5; D unresolved. The germline gives CDR1 MNHNS, CDR2 SASEGT. V gave up 6 bases and J gave up 1 base, with 12 bases separating them. The CDR3 runs to 14 residues.

V is TRBV7-9 and J is TRBJ2-3; D remains unclear. V was clipped by 5 bases and J by 4 bases, with 10 bases between them. This CDR3 comprises 13 residues. Germline CDR1 and CDR2: SEHNR and FQNEAQ (reference sequence). CDR3 residues: CASSTLVPDTQYF. DNA of the CDR3: TGTGCCAGCAGCACCCTGGTCCCAGATACGCAGTATTTT.

This clonotype has just a few counts. V usage is TRBV29-1 and J usage is TRBJ2-3, with D hard to call. CDR1 and CDR2 (germline): SQVTM, ANQGSEA. Trimming took 4 bases from V and 2 from J, leaving 10 bases between them. The CDR3 loop spans 13 amino acids. Written as DNA, the CDR3 is TGCAGCGTTGTTAAACGACCCACAGATACGCAGTATTTT. Translated, it gives CSVVKRPTDTQYF.

CDR3 sequence: CASSLESGTSIMHEQYF. CDR3 nucleotide sequence: TGTGCCAGCAGCTTAGAGTCGGGGACTAGCATAATGCACGAGCAGTACTTC. This chain uses TRBV7-6 with TRBJ2-7, with 9 nucleotides matching TRBD2. Germline CDR1 and CDR2: SGHVS and FNYEAQ. The CDR3 totals 17 residues. V lost 1 base to trimming and J lost 5 bases; unmatched junction nucleotides: 12.

The chain recombines TRBV7-2 with TRBJ1-4, with a possible D match to TRBD1 (6 bases). Looked up from germline, CDR1 is SGHTA and CDR2 is FQGNSA. CDR3 size: 14 residues. Trimming stripped 2 bases from V and 10 bases from J, with 14 bases between. CDR3: CASSLKTGHGKLFF. The CDR3, as DNA: TGTGCCAGCAGCTTAAAGACGGGACACGGAAAACTGTTTTTT.

This clonotype showed up just a few times. The gene calls are TRBV4-1 and TRBJ1-2, with D hard to call. Trimming shortened V by 4 bases and J by 4 bases, and 16 bases separated the two germline ends. CDR3 length: 15 amino acids. Germline V lookup: CDR1 MGHRA, CDR2 YSYEKL. The CDR3 sequence: CASSPSTDGFYGYTF. The CDR3 nucleotides read TGCGCCAGCAGCCCGAGCACAGATGGGTTCTATGGCTACACCTTC.

The J gene is TRBJ1-5, the V gene TRBV6-5; D call uncertain. Looked up from germline, CDR1 is MNHEY and CDR2 is SVGAGI. V was clipped by 2 bases and J by 4 bases, with 9 bases between them. The length of the CDR3 is 14 residues. The CDR3, as DNA: TGTGCCAGCAGTTACGGTCCAGGAAATCAGCCCCAGCATTTT. Translating it yields CASSYGPGNQPQHF.